This TCR beta chain derives from a study of T cells in women clearing cervical HPV infection. V lost 3 bases and J lost 1, with 18 bases in between. The CDR3 is 17 amino acids. In germline, CDR1 is PRHDT, CDR2 FYEKMQ (reference sequence). Each participant carried one incident cervical HPV16 infection only. TCRdb's copy holds only in-frame clones and misses some; the assay was immunoSEQ multiplex PCR. In all, the sample yields 20,000 to 25,000 clones. On this clone itself: From the germline J gene comes the end of the CDR3, since the read stops 3 residues before it.

This receptor was obtained from a woman aged 18 to 75 with a cervical HPV16 infection that either progressed to CIN3+ or cleared (not recorded which). The chain uses TRBV13 and TRBJ1-1; D ambiguous. What was sequenced was blood buffy coat. CDR3 protein: CASSFPLRVFGNTEAFF. The DNA read from the CDR3 is TGTGCCAGCAGCTTCCCCCTAAGGGTTTTCGGGAACACTGAA.